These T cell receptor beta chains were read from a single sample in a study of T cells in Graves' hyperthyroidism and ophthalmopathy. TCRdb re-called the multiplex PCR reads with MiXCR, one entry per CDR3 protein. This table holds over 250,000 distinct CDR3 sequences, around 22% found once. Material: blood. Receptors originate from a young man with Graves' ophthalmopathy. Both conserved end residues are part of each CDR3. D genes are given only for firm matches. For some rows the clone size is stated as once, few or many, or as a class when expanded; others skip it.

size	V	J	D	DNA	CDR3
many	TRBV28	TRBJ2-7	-	TGTGCCAGCAGAGGCTCCTACGAGCAGTACTTC	CASRGSYEQYF
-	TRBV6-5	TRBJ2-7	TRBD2	TGTGCCAGCAGTTCGCCTCCGGGGGGACGCGTGTACGAGCAGTACTTC	CASSSPPGGRVYEQYF
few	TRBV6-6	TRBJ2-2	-	TGTGCCAGCAGTTACTCAGGGGGGCCGAACACCGGGGAGCTGTTTTTT	CASSYSGGPNTGELFF
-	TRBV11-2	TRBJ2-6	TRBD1	TGTGCCAGCAGCTTAGAGGACAGGACTTCTGGGGCCAACGTCCTGACTTTC	CASSLEDRTSGANVLTF
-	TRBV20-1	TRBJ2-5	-	TGCAGTGCTAGAGATCCGCGTCGGGGCCAAGAGACCCAGTACTTC	CSARDPRRGQETQYF
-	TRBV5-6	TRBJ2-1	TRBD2	TGTGCCAGCAGCATTACTAGCGGCAGCTCCTACAATGAGCAGTTCTTC	CASSITSGSSYNEQFF
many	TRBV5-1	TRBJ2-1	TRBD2	TGCGCCAGCAGGTCTAGCGGGAGCTCCTACAATGAGCAGTTCTTC	CASRSSGSSYNEQFF
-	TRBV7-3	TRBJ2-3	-	TGTGCCAGCAGCTCCCGACTAGAAACAGATACGCAGTATTTT	CASSSRLETDTQYF
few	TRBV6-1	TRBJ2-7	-	TGTGCCAGCAGTGAACCCAGACCACACTACGAGCAGTACTTC	CASSEPRPHYEQYF
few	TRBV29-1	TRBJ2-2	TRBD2	TGCAGCGTGGAGGGACTAGCGGGAGGAAACACCGGGGAGCTGTTTTTT	CSVEGLAGGNTGELFF
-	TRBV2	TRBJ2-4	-	TGTGCCAGCAGCCAAGAGGGCAGGGAAGGGGCCAAAAACATTCAGTACTTC	CASSQEGREGAKNIQYF
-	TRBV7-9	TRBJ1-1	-	TGTGCCAGCAGCCGACAGGTGAGAGGGGGGAGCACTGAAGCTTTCTTT	CASSRQVRGGSTEAFF
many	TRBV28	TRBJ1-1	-	TGTGCCAGCACCCACCCTTTGAACACTGAAGCTTTCTTT	CASTHPLNTEAFF
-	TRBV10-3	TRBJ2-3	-	TGTGCCAGCAGGGACTTCAATCCCTCGGATACGCAGTATTTT	CASRDFNPSDTQYF
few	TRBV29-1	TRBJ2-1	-	TGCAGCGTCGAACCACTAGCCCTGGACAATGAGCAGTTCTTC	CSVEPLALDNEQFF
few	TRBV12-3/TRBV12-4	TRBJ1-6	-	TGTGCCAGCAGTTTGAGTAATTATTCACCCCTCCACTTT	CASSLSNYSPLHF
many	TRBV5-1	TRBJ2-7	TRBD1	TGCGCCAGCAGCTTGGAACAGGGGAACGAGCAGTACTTC	CASSLEQGNEQYF
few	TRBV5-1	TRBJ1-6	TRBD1	TGCGCCAGCAGCTTTGACAGGGTGGATTCACCCCTCCACTTT	CASSFDRVDSPLHF
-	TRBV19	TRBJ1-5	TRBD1	TGTGCCAGTAGTAGGACAGGGGACACCTATCAGCCCCAGCATTTT	CASSRTGDTYQPQHF
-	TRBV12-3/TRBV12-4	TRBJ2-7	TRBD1	TGTGCCAGCAGGCCCCGGGACAGCTACGAGCAGTACTTC	CASRPRDSYEQYF
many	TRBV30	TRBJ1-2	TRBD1	TGTGCCTGGAGTTGGGACAGGGCGTACTATGGCTACACCTTC	CAWSWDRAYYGYTF
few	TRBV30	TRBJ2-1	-	TGTGCCTGGAGTGCCAGGTCCTACAATGAGCAGTTCTTC	CAWSARSYNEQFF
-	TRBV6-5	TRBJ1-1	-	TGTGCCAGCAGTTACAGCCCCGGAGACGTTTCCAGGGAGGCTGAAGCTTTCTTT	CASSYSPGDVSREAEAFF
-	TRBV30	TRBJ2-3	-	TGTGCCTGGATGAGGGAAAGAAACACAGATACGCAGTATTTT	CAWMRERNTDTQYF
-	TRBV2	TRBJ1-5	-	TGTGCCAGCAGAACAGGAGCCTTGCAGCCCCAGCATTTT	CASRTGALQPQHF
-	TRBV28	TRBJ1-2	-	TGTGCCAGCAGTTCCCCCGGGGGGAATCATGGCTACACCTTC	CASSSPGGNHGYTF
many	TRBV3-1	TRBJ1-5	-	TGTGCCAGCAGCCAAGGCTTACCTCCTCAGCCCCAGCATTTT	CASSQGLPPQPQHF
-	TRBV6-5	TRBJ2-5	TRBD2	TGTGCCAGCAGTTACGGTCTAGCGGGAGTTGATGAGACCCAGTACTTC	CASSYGLAGVDETQYF
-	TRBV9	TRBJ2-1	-	TGTGCCAGCAGCGTCGCCCTTTACAATGAGCAGTTCTTC	CASSVALYNEQFF
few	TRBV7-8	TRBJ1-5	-	TGTGCCAGCAGCTTAGTAGAATTTAGCAATCAGCCCCAGCATTTT	CASSLVEFSNQPQHF
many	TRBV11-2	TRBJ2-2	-	TGTGCCAGCAGCGTCAACGGGTACAGAAACACCGGGGAGCTGTTTTTT	CASSVNGYRNTGELFF
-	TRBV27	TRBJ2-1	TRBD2	TGTGCCAGCAGCCGACTAGCCTTCTACAATGAGCAGTTCTTC	CASSRLAFYNEQFF
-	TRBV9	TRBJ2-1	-	TGTGCCAGCAGCGTAGAGGGGGGGTGGTACAATGAGCAGTTCTTC	CASSVEGGWYNEQFF
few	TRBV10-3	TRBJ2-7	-	TGTGCCACTTCCCGGGGTCCCTACGAGCAGTACTTC	CATSRGPYEQYF
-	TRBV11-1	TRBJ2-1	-	TGTGCCAGCAGTTACCAGGGTAAATTCTACAATGAGCAGTTCTTC	CASSYQGKFYNEQFF
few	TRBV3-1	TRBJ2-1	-	TGTGCCAGCAGCCTACTAGATTCCGATGAGCAGTTCTTC	CASSLLDSDEQFF
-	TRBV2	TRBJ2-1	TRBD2	TGTGCCAGCAGTTCCGGGACTAGCGGGAGAATGGGGCAGTTCTTC	CASSSGTSGRMGQFF
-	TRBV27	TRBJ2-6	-	TGTGCCAGCAGACTTCGGACGGCACGCTCTGGGGCCAACGTCCTGACTTTC	CASRLRTARSGANVLTF
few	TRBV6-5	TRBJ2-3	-	TGTGCCAGCAGTTACTCGAGCCGGGGTGGAGTGGGGGGCACGCAGTATTTT	CASSYSSRGGVGGTQYF
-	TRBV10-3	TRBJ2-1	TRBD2	TGTGCCATCAGGGAGACTAGCGGGAGAGTCAATGAGCAGTTCTTC	CAIRETSGRVNEQFF